This T cell receptor (beta chain) is from a study of vaccination and CD4 T cells after COVID-19. Study context: At a median approximately 99 days (range 35 to 161) after diagnosis, post-COVID samples were drawn. Cells received overlapping spike peptides from SARS-CoV-2, HCoV-NL63, HCoV-OC43 and HCoV-229E as stimulation. Cultures acting as controls obtained a CEFX pool, an HIV-1 Nef pool, or no peptide.

CDR3 length: 17 residues. Deletions cut 1 base from V and 2 bases from J, with 15 bases between. Treatment of the sample: roughly 11-day PBMC culture with coronavirus spike peptide pools or control peptides (ViraFEST assay). The Oncomine TCR Beta short-read assay sequenced DNA from cultured CD4+ T cells. TCRdb itself ran the PCR reads through MiXCR, one entry per CDR3 protein. The sample lists 20,000 to 25,000 distinct CDR3 sequences; over 50% were seen once. As concerns this clonotype: Its antigen is currently unknown.

This chain joins TRBV12-3 or TRBV12-4 and TRBJ2-1; TRBD1 or TRBD2 may be the D gene (6 bases each). The receptor comes from a human donor who had recovered from COVID-19. The sample was CD4+ T cells from blood, cultured in vitro. The DNA for the CDR3 is TGTGCCAGCAGTTTAGAGAGGGGGGTAAGGGCCTACAATGAGCAGTTCTTC. It specifies CASSLERGVRAYNEQFF.